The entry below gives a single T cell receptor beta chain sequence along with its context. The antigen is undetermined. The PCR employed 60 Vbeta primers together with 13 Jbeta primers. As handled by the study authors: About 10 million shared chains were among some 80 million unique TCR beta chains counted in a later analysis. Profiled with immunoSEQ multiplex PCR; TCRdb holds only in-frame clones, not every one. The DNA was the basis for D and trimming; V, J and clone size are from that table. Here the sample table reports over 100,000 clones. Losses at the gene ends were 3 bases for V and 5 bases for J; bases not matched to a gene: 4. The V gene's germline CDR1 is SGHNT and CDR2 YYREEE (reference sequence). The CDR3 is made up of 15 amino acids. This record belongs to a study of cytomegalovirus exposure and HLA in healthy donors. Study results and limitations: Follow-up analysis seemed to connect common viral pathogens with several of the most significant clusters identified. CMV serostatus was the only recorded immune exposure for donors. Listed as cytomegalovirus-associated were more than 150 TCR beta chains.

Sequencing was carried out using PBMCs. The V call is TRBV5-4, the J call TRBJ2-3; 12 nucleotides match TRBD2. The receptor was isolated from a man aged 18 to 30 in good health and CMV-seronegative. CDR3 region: CASSSWTSGIDTQYF. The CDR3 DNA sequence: TGTGCCAGCAGCTCTTGGACTAGCGGGATAGATACGCAGTATTTT.